The rows below give T cell receptor beta chains drawn from one sample of a study of lymphopenia after photon versus proton radiotherapy. Generated by immunoSEQ multiplex PCR, the TCRdb table keeps only in-frame clones and is missing some. The table records roughly 150,000 clones, around 85% of them present only once. The sample consisted of peripheral blood, taken from a patient treated with photon-based radiotherapy. These receptor sequences come from a man aged 50 or older with gastric cancer. The CDR3 runs from the conserved cysteine through the conserved F or W. Fields, in order: J gene, V gene, D gene, CDR3 protein, CDR3 DNA. A D gene is named only where the DNA matches it firmly.

TRBJ2-5	TRBV4-2	-	CASSHGSAQETQYF	TGTGCCAGCAGCCACGGGTCGGCTCAAGAGACCCAGTACTTC
TRBJ2-3	TRBV7-9	-	CGSGRESTDTQYF	TGTGGTAGCGGCAGGGAGAGTACAGATACGCAGTATTTT
TRBJ1-2	TRBV19	-	CASSRLGYDGYTF	TGTGCCAGTAGTAGGCTGGGATATGATGGCTACACCTTC
TRBJ1-2	TRBV28	-	CASTLGGARLYGYTF	TGTGCCAGCACCTTAGGGGGGGCGCGTCTATATGGCTACACCTTC
TRBJ2-1	TRBV18	TRBD2	CASCLAGGPSYNEQFF	TGTGCCAGCTGCCTAGCGGGAGGGCCTTCCTACAATGAGCAGTTCTTC
TRBJ2-2	TRBV12-2	-	CASRSGGGPGELFF	TGTGCAAGTCGCTCTGGCGGGGGGCCCGGGGAGCTGTTTTTT
TRBJ2-5	TRBV5-4	-	CASSHIAGLGETQYF	TGTGCCAGCAGCCATATTGCGGGCCTGGGAGAGACCCAGTACTTC
TRBJ2-5	TRBV2	TRBD2	CASRPLRDYVQETQYF	TGTGCCAGCAGGCCCCTCCGGGACTATGTCCAAGAGACCCAGTACTTC
TRBJ2-7	TRBV5-4	TRBD1	CASSLQGVHEQYF	TGTGCCAGCAGCTTACAGGGGGTCCACGAGCAGTACTTC
TRBJ2-7	TRBV6-1	-	CASTRWGTYEQYF	TGTGCCAGCACCCGCTGGGGGACCTACGAGCAGTACTTC